The sequence of this TCR beta chain was determined in a study of blood T cell repertoires in COVID-19. Assay used: immunoSEQ multiplex PCR; TCRdb lists only in-frame clones, some missing. Here the sample spans about 190,000 clones, less than 85% being singletons. V lost 0 bases to trimming and J lost 5 bases; unmatched junction nucleotides: 11. Germline V lookup: CDR1 SGDLS, CDR2 YYNGEE. This CDR3 spans 17 amino acids. The chain uses TRBV9 and TRBJ2-1, with 7 bases fitting TRBD1. The sequence derives from an elderly woman with active or convalescent COVID-19. The sequencing sample was made of peripheral blood. The CDR3 sequence is CASSVEETGRGNNEQFF. DNA for the CDR3: TGTGCCAGCAGCGTAGAGGAGACGGGCAGGGGGAACAATGAGCAGTTCTTC. Complete variable domain (other parts from reference TRBV9 and TRBJ2-1): DSGVTQTPKHLITATGQRVTLRCSPRSGDLSVYWYQQSLDQGLQFLIQYYNGEERAKGNILERFSAQQFPDLHSELNLSSLELGDSALYFCASSVEETGRGNNEQFFGPGTRLTVL.